Below, 8 T cell receptor beta chains from the same sample are listed, as sequenced in a study of OX40 agonist ivuxolimab in advanced cancers. TCRdb's copy holds only in-frame clones and misses some; the assay was immunoSEQ multiplex PCR. The sample shows 55,000 to 85,000 clones, about 86% of them seen only once. The input for sequencing was CD4+ or CD8+ T cells sorted from blood, taken in a trial of the OX40 agonist ivuxolimab. Receptors were obtained from an adult with an advanced solid tumor such as melanoma, head and neck, liver or kidney cancer.

The V gene is TRBV27, the J gene TRBJ2-1; D perhaps matches TRBD2 (6 bases). CDR1 and CDR2 (germline): MNHEY, SMNVEV (reference sequence). Between the trimmed V and J ends, which lost 5 bases and 7 bases, there was a span of 18 bases. The CDR3 totals 15 residues. The CDR3 region is CASSQIVGSGNEQFF. For the CDR3, the DNA is TGTGCCAGCAGTCAAATTGTCGGGAGTGGAAATGAGCAGTTCTTC.

J is TRBJ1-5 and V is TRBV5-6; possible D gene TRBD1, 5 bases. The ends were cut back, 7 bases at V and 0 bases at J, with 14 bases in the middle. Germline loops: CDR1 SGHDT, CDR2 YYEEEE. The CDR3 runs to 15 residues. CDR3 region: CASSTGPNSNQPQHF. The CDR3 DNA reads as TGTGCCAGCTCTACAGGACCCAATAGCAATCAGCCCCAGCATTTT.

This clone was counted only a few times. V is TRBV12-5 and J is TRBJ2-5; maybe TRBD2 (6 bases). The CDR3 length is 14 residues. Trimming took 6 bases from V and 0 from J, leaving 11 bases between them. The germline gives CDR1 LGHNT, CDR2 FRNRAP. The CDR3 here is CASGTGTDQETQYF. DNA for the CDR3: TGTGCTAGTGGAACCGGGACTGACCAAGAGACCCAGTACTTC. Variable domain in full (rest from reference TRBV12-5 and TRBJ2-5): DARVTQTPRHKVTEMGQEVTMRCQPILGHNTVFWYRQTMMQGLELLAYFRNRAPLDDSGMPKDRFSAEMPDATLATLKIQPSEPRDSAVYFCASGTGTDQETQYFGPGTRLLVL.

The V gene is TRBV29-1, the J gene TRBJ2-6; D remains unclear. Germline values: CDR1 SQVTM, CDR2 ANQGSEA. V lost 6 bases and J lost 0, with 3 bases in between. The CDR3 extends over 12 amino acids. The CDR3 nucleotides read TGCAGCGTCGACTCTGGGGCCAACGTCCTGACTTTC. Amino acid sequence: CSVDSGANVLTF.

The rearrangement uses TRBV7-9 and TRBJ1-2, with a weak D call TRBD1 (6 bases). The CDR3 totals 14 residues. V shed 4 bases and J shed 3 bases, with 12 bases lying between them. The germline V gene encodes CDR1 SEHNR and CDR2 FQNEAQ (reference sequence). The CDR3 nucleotides are TGTGCCAGCAGCTCGGGGAAGGGGGACTATGGCTACACCTTC. It encodes CASSSGKGDYGYTF.

V and J are TRBV7-2 and TRBJ1-4, with a weak D call TRBD1 (5 bases). Trimming removed 3 bases from V and 3 bases from J, with 5 bases in between. Germline-derived CDR1 and CDR2 are SGHTA and FQGNSA. CDR3 length: 13 residues. CDR3 nucleotide sequence: TGTGCCAGCAGCTTGGGGCCTAATGAAAAACTGTTTTTT. Protein product: CASSLGPNEKLFF. The full variable domain, with the rest looked up from reference TRBV7-2 and TRBJ1-4, is GAGVSQSPSNKVTEKGKDVELRCDPISGHTALYWYRQSLGQGLEFLIYFQGNSAPDKSGLPSDRFSAERTGGSVSTLTIQRTQQEDSAVYLCASSLGPNEKLFFGSGTQLSVL.

V and J are TRBV7-9 and TRBJ1-1, with D possibly being TRBD1 (5 bases). Germline V gives CDR1 SEHNR, CDR2 FQNEAQ (reference sequence). V was shortened by 0 bases and J by 4 bases, with 6 bases between the two germline ends. This CDR3 spans 13 amino acids. CDR3 amino acids: CASSLAGVTEAFF. CDR3 bases: TGTGCCAGCAGCTTAGCGGGGGTCACTGAAGCTTTCTTT.

Within the sample, this clone is medium-sized. The chain joins TRBV4-1 to TRBJ1-4, with D possibly matching TRBD1 (6 bases). The V gene's germline CDR1 is MGHRA and CDR2 YSYEKL. CDR3 length: 17 residues. V dropped 0 bases and J dropped 4 bases, with 15 bases sitting between them. The CDR3 DNA reads TGCGCCAGCAGCCAAGATGGGGCAGGGGCCGTTAATGAAAAACTGTTTTTT. Its translation: CASSQDGAGAVNEKLFF.